This passage covers 31 T cell receptor beta chains from one sample sequenced in a study of blood T cells in healthy people across ages. Then a second PCR, running roughly 6 to 11 cycles, was carried out with a sample-barcoded 5' primer and a J-beta primer mix. MiXCR was run by TCRdb on the 5' RACE reads, yielding one entry per CDR3 protein. The data hold about 290,000 distinct CDR3 sequences, with 25% to 30% observed a single time. Sequencing was done on a sample of blood. The receptors originated from a woman between 70 and 85 years old in good health.

This clonotype was detected a few times. The rearrangement uses TRBV6-1 and TRBJ1-1, with 9 bases that match TRBD1. CDR1 and CDR2 (germline): MNHNS, SASEGT. V lost 6 bases to trimming and J lost 1 base; unmatched junction nucleotides: 9. The CDR3 extends over 16 amino acids. Here the CDR3 DNA reads TGTGCCAGCAGCCGGGGACAGGGAAGTGGGAACACTGAAGCTTTCTTT. Translation: CASSRGQGSGNTEAFF.

V gene TRBV6-2 or TRBV6-3 combines with J gene TRBJ1-2, with D tentatively TRBD1 (5 bases). The germline gives CDR1 MNHEY, CDR2 SVGEGT. With 7 bases removed from V and 3 bases from J, the gap between germline ends came to 9 bases. This CDR3 is 12 amino acids long. CDR3 sequence reads: CASNQGDYGYTF. The CDR3 region has the DNA TGTGCCAGCAATCAAGGGGACTATGGCTACACCTTC.

This clonotype was found a few times. This chain connects TRBV20-1 to TRBJ2-5; no clear D gene. V was cut by 5 bases and J by 2 bases, with 3 bases left in between. This CDR3 contains 10 residues. From germline, CDR1 is DFQATT and CDR2 SNEGSKA (reference sequence). In DNA form, the CDR3 reads TGCAGTGCTGCACAAGAGACCCAGTACTTC. This encodes CSAAQETQYF.

The V call is TRBV19, the J call TRBJ1-2; D not certain. Germline V lookup: CDR1 LNHDA, CDR2 SQIVND (reference sequence). With 7 bases removed from V and 0 bases from J, the gap between germline ends came to 3 bases. The CDR3 is 11 residues long. CDR3 DNA: TGTGCCAGTACAGCTAACTATGGCTACACCTTC. Its protein product is CASTANYGYTF.

This clonotype has just a few counts. The rearrangement uses TRBV4-1 and TRBJ2-3; 8 nucleotides match TRBD1. The germline gives CDR1 MGHRA, CDR2 YSYEKL. The CDR3 extends over 15 amino acids. Trimming took 2 bases from V and 1 from J; bases not matched to a gene: 2. DNA of the CDR3: TGCGCCAGCAGCCAAACGGACAGGGGCACAGATACGCAGTATTTT. This encodes CASSQTDRGTDTQYF.

To note about this clonotype: The germline gene is not matched at one end of the junction; a read error may be the cause. The chain employs TRBV14 and TRBJ2-1; D is uncertain. The J call may be mistaken, given a closer DNA end match to TRBJ2-5. CDR3 length: 13 amino acids. Germline-derived CDR1 and CDR2 are SGHDN and FVKESK. The CDR3 protein is CASSQVQQGTQYF. As DNA, the CDR3 is TGTGCCAGCAGCCAAGTTCAGCAAGGGACCCAGTACTTC.

This clonotype turned up a few times. This chain joins TRBV28 and TRBJ2-2; 8 positions agree with TRBD2. CDR3 length: 16 residues. Trimming at V came to 2 bases and at J to 0 bases, leaving 2 bases not matched to a gene. Germline loops: CDR1 MDHEN, CDR2 SYDVKM. CDR3 region: CASSLTGLANTGELFF. CDR3 nucleotide sequence: TGTGCCAGCAGTTTAACGGGACTAGCGAACACCGGGGAGCTGTTTTTT.

In this sample, this clonotype turned up a few times. The DNA for the CDR3 is TGCGCCAGCAGCATTCTAGATTCAAACATTCAGTACTTC. Protein product: CASSILDSNIQYF. The V call is TRBV5-1, the J call TRBJ2-4, with D hard to call. The germline gives CDR1 SGHRS, CDR2 YFSETQ. This CDR3 comprises 13 residues. The V end lost 4 bases, the J end lost 6 bases, and 11 bases lay between the germline ends.

The sample holds a few counts of this clonotype. The chain joins TRBV20-1 to TRBJ2-7, with 7 bases aligning to TRBD2. The junction had 11 bases not matched to a gene; V was cut back by 0 bases and J by 6 bases. The CDR3 is made up of 15 amino acids. Looked up from germline, CDR1 is DFQATT and CDR2 is SNEGSKA (reference sequence). In DNA, the CDR3 is TGCAGTGCTAGAGATGAGGGCGGGAGCCTCAGCGAGCAGTACTTC. This encodes CSARDEGGSLSEQYF.

The genes are TRBV5-5 and TRBJ2-1; 8 bases are shared with TRBD2. CDR1 is SGHKS and CDR2 is YYEKEE in the germline V gene (reference sequence). V dropped 7 bases and J dropped 1; count of bases not matched to a gene: 7. This CDR3 region has 15 residues. DNA of the CDR3: TGTGCCAGCGAGATAATAGCGGGGTCCTACAATGAGCAGTTCTTC. Translating gives CASEIIAGSYNEQFF.

This rearrangement joins TRBV20-1 to TRBJ1-3, with TRBD1 as a possible D gene (6 bases). The germline V and J ends were trimmed by 0 bases and 2 bases, with 11 bases remaining between them. Germline CDR1 and CDR2: DFQATT and SNEGSKA (reference sequence). This CDR3 has 15 amino acids. DNA for the CDR3: TGCAGTGCTAGAGAGTTCCGGGGGCCTGGAAACACCATATATTTT. Translated, it gives CSAREFRGPGNTIYF.

This clonotype was counted only a few times. The gene calls are TRBV12-3 or TRBV12-4 and TRBJ1-2; D is ambiguous. The length of the CDR3 is 13 residues. Trimming cost V 5 bases and J 8 bases, with 15 bases left between them. CDR3 sequence: CASSKPGTWGYTF. As DNA, the CDR3 is TGTGCCAGCAGTAAACCGGGAACGTGGGGCTACACCTTC.

The CDR3 reads CAISRAASGNSYNEQFF. DNA of the CDR3: TGTGCCATCAGCCGAGCGGCTAGCGGGAACTCCTACAATGAGCAGTTCTTC. J is TRBJ2-1 and V is TRBV10-3, with TRBD2 matching 9 bases. The junction had 9 bases not matched to a gene; V was cut back by 6 bases and J by 0 bases. CDR3 size: 17 residues. The germline gives CDR1 ENHRY, CDR2 SYGVKD.

This chain links TRBV20-1 with TRBJ2-5, with 8 bases aligning to TRBD1. Gene TRBJ2-7 matches the end of the DNA better, so the J call may be wrong. The CDR3 is made up of 13 amino acids. The germline V gene has CDR1 DFQATT and CDR2 SNEGSKA (reference sequence). This CDR3 reads CSAEDRESYEQYF. The CDR3 DNA is TGCAGTGCTGAGGACAGGGAGTCCTACGAGCAGTACTTC.

This clonotype was observed a few times. V and J are TRBV28 and TRBJ2-1; TRBD1 might be the D (5 bases). The V end lost 8 bases, the J end lost 0 bases, and 11 bases lay between the germline ends. The CDR3 has 14 residues. Per germline, CDR1 MDHEN and CDR2 SYDVKM. CDR3 coding DNA: TGTGCCAGCCACCAGGGATCCTCCTACAATGAGCAGTTCTTC. Amino acids: CASHQGSSYNEQFF.

The J gene is TRBJ2-2, the V gene TRBV6-2 or TRBV6-3, with D uncertain. The CDR3 consists of 18 residues. The V and J ends lost 4 bases and 1 base respectively, with 19 bases between them. CDR1 is MNHEY, CDR2 SVGEGT, per germline. CDR3 protein: CASSSAREAVKNTGELFF. The CDR3 DNA sequence: TGTGCCAGCAGTTCAGCGAGAGAGGCGGTAAAGAACACCGGGGAGCTGTTTTTT.

The gene calls are TRBV5-6 and TRBJ1-2, with D maybe TRBD1 (5 bases). Trimming took 0 bases from V and 3 from J, leaving 12 bases between them. CDR1 and CDR2 (germline): SGHDT, YYEEEE. The CDR3 extends over 15 amino acids. CDR3 nucleotide sequence: TGTGCCAGCAGCTTGGTGAGTGGACACGACTATGGCTACACCTTC. Translating gives CASSLVSGHDYGYTF.

This clonotype was recorded a few times. The CDR3 here is CASSSGALETQYF. The CDR3, as DNA: TGTGCCAGCAGCTCCGGGGCGTTGGAGACCCAGTACTTC. The chain couples TRBV7-8 to TRBJ2-5; D may be TRBD1 or TRBD2 (5 bases each). This CDR3 spans 13 amino acids. Germline CDR1 reads SGHVS; CDR2 reads FQNEAQ. Trimming removed 4 bases from V and 5 bases from J, with 11 bases in between.

This clonotype has just a few counts. The rearrangement uses TRBV5-1 and TRBJ1-6; possibly TRBD1 for D (5 bases). The V and J ends lost 6 bases and 8 bases respectively, with 15 bases between them. CDR3 length equals 14 residues. Germline CDR1 SGHRS, CDR2 YFSETQ. The CDR3 region has the DNA TGCGCCAGCAAAGTTGACAGTATGGATTCACCCCTCCACTTT. Protein sequence: CASKVDSMDSPLHF.

The gene calls are TRBV20-1 and TRBJ2-1; no clear D gene. This CDR3 region has 13 residues. Germline-derived CDR1 and CDR2 are DFQATT and SNEGSKA (reference sequence). The V and J ends lost 1 base and 5 bases respectively, with 9 bases between them. The CDR3 DNA follows: TGCAGTGCTAGAGGGGCTAGTCACAATGAGCAGTTCTTC. Translating gives CSARGASHNEQFF.

J is TRBJ2-1 and V is TRBV6-5; 7 positions match TRBD2. The CDR3 runs to 14 residues. Germline V CDR1 and CDR2: MNHEY, SVGAGI. V shed 6 bases, J shed 0 bases, and the junction held 2 bases outside the gene matches. The CDR3, as DNA: TGTGCCAGCAGAAGGGACTACTCCTACAATGAGCAGTTCTTC. Its translation: CASRRDYSYNEQFF.

This clonotype is medium-sized. The chain combines TRBV7-9 with TRBJ1-2; 7 nucleotides align to TRBD1. Germline values: CDR1 SEHNR, CDR2 FQNEAQ (reference sequence). The V segment lost 5 bases and the J segment 6 bases; nucleotides outside the gene matches: 9. The CDR3 spans 14 residues. This CDR3 is CASSPSDRWNGYTF. Here the CDR3 DNA reads TGTGCCAGCAGCCCCTCGGACAGGTGGAATGGCTACACCTTC.

This clonotype was counted a few times. The chain has TRBV29-1 and TRBJ2-1, with TRBD1 matching 7 bases. The end of the DNA aligns better with TRBJ2-7, so the J call may be wrong. CDR1 is SQVTM, CDR2 ANQGSEA, per germline. This CDR3 is built from 14 residues. As DNA, the CDR3 is TGCAGCGTTGCTCGACAGGGTCTGGCCTACGAGCAGTACTTC. It specifies CSVARQGLAYEQYF.

The CDR3, as DNA: TGTGCCAGCAGCTTAGGGGGGACGGGGGAGAAAAAACTGTTTTTT. Protein sequence: CASSLGGTGEKKLFF. The rearrangement links TRBV7-2 to TRBJ1-4, with a tentative D call TRBD1 (5 bases). Trimming took off 1 base at V and 9 bases at J, with 15 bases between the two ends. Germline CDR1 is SGHTA and CDR2 is FQGNSA. The CDR3 is 15 amino acids.

This clonotype was observed a few times. This chain joins TRBV6-6 and TRBJ1-2, with no clear D. The germline V gene encodes CDR1 MNHNY and CDR2 SVGAGI (reference sequence). Trimming pared 3 bases from V and 8 bases from J, leaving 7 bases between. This CDR3 is built from 11 residues. The CDR3 DNA follows: TGTGCCAGCAGTTATGCTGCGGGCTACACCTTC. Translated, it gives CASSYAAGYTF.

This chain uses TRBV12-3 or TRBV12-4 with TRBJ2-2; possibly TRBD2 for D (6 bases). V was cut by 2 bases and J by 4 bases, with 14 bases left in between. This CDR3 spans 16 amino acids. CDR3: CASSLTSGTGTGELFF. The CDR3 DNA follows: TGTGCCAGCAGTTTAACATCAGGGACTGGCACCGGGGAGCTGTTTTTT.

The CDR3 sequence is CASSSARTVYGYTF. The CDR3 DNA sequence: TGTGCCAGCAGCTCCGCCCGGACGGTTTATGGCTACACCTTC. The V call is TRBV28, the J call TRBJ1-2; no reliable D call. V was clipped by 6 bases and J by 5 bases, with 16 bases between them. The length of the CDR3 is 14 residues. From germline, CDR1 is MDHEN and CDR2 SYDVKM.

The V and J genes are TRBV12-3 or TRBV12-4 and TRBJ2-1; 10 bases fit TRBD2. V gave up 6 bases and J gave up 7 bases; unmatched junction bases: 9. There are 15 residues in the CDR3. The CDR3 spells CASSATSGRANEQFF. In DNA, the CDR3 is TGTGCCAGCAGCGCGACTAGCGGGCGGGCAAATGAGCAGTTCTTC.

The table lists this clonotype with a few counts. The chain recombines TRBV5-1 with TRBJ2-5, with 9 bases aligning to TRBD1. The DNA matches TRBJ2-1 better at its end, which makes the J call doubtful. Looked up from germline, CDR1 is SGHRS and CDR2 is YFSETQ. This CDR3 is built from 14 residues. CDR3 sequence: CASGVDRGDNEQFF. The CDR3 coding sequence is TGCGCCAGCGGCGTGGACAGGGGTGATAATGAGCAGTTCTTC.

V is TRBV5-1 and J is TRBJ1-2; D is possibly TRBD1 (5 bases). Trimming stripped 0 bases from V and 5 bases from J, with 11 bases between. Germline CDR1 and CDR2: SGHRS and YFSETQ. The CDR3 sequence is 14 residues long. In DNA form, the CDR3 reads TGCGCCAGCAGCTTGGGACAGAAGAAATATGGCTACACCTTC. Its translation: CASSLGQKKYGYTF.

This clonotype was detected only a few times. CDR3 protein: CASTPGSTDTQYF. The CDR3 DNA sequence: TGTGCCAGCACCCCCGGTAGCACAGATACGCAGTATTTT. This rearrangement joins TRBV28 to TRBJ2-3; no reliable D call. The CDR3 runs 13 residues. Deletions cut 7 bases from V and 0 bases from J, with 8 bases between. The V gene's germline CDR1 is MDHEN and CDR2 SYDVKM.